This is a list of T cell receptor beta chains from one sample in a study of T cells expressing NK-cell markers. For each CDR3 protein, TCRdb gives one entry from its re-call of the 5' RACE reads, without DNA. This table lists about 32,000 distinct CDR3 sequences. Material: blood T cells: a sorted CD56 or NKG2C T cell subset, CD4+ or CD8+ T cells, or bulk PBMC T cells (not recorded which). Every receptor here comes from a woman aged 18 to 75 in good health. CDR3s include the opening cysteine and the closing phenylalanine or tryptophan.

TRBJ1-6	TRBV29-1	CSVSPGTGSPLHF
TRBJ2-7	TRBV9	CASSVGDGSYEQYF
TRBJ2-3	TRBV6-1	CASSPKPLAGLTDTQYF
TRBJ2-2	TRBV20-1	CSANLWTSGYTGELFF
TRBJ2-7	TRBV5-1	CASSLVGNEQYF
TRBJ2-7	TRBV20-1	CSAISGRAYEQYF
TRBJ1-1	TRBV27	CASSPIQGVDEAFF
TRBJ2-7	TRBV6-5	CASSYRDRSSYEQYF
TRBJ1-1	TRBV29-1	CSVTPGTPYTEAFF
TRBJ2-3	TRBV4-2	CASSQEASGSLTDTQYF
TRBJ2-1	TRBV28	CASSKRGHNEQFF
TRBJ2-3	TRBV12-3/TRBV12-4	CASSLTQDTQYF
TRBJ2-1	TRBV20-1	CSASLAGRGNEQFF
TRBJ2-1	TRBV29-1	CSVEDLIANEQFF
TRBJ2-3	TRBV15	CATSRANTDTQYF
TRBJ2-7	TRBV7-9	CASSLGSYEQYF
TRBJ2-3	TRBV10-3	CAISESRGRTTDTQYF
TRBJ2-3	TRBV4-2	CASSQRAGPSTDTQYF
TRBJ2-5	TRBV27	CASSPPRQGHQETQYF
TRBJ1-1	TRBV9	CASSPAVGNTEAFF
TRBJ2-1	TRBV4-1	CASSQEGVPDEQFF
TRBJ2-1	TRBV7-6	CASSFYASGREYNEQFF
TRBJ2-2	TRBV3-1	CASSPGLRLAGVGTGELFF
TRBJ2-1	TRBV20-1	CSARNRKDWGNEQFF